These 11 T cell receptor beta chains originate from one sample sequenced in a study of blood T cell repertoires in COVID-19 (dated by TCRdb to the early 2020s). Libraries were prepared through the immunoSEQ multiplex PCR assay. TCRdb stores this immuneACCESS table with in-frame sequences only. Part of the clones is absent; in the studies checked, under half of the shortfall reflects unresolved V genes, and no reason is known for the rest. The sample contains 50,000 to 60,000 clones, roughly four fifths of them found a single time. Of the sample, roughly 5.9% falls within the top ten clones. Material for sequencing was peripheral blood. These receptors were taken from a human donor in a cohort sampled during active or convalescent COVID-19.

In this sample, this clone turned up a few times. V and J are TRBV7-2 and TRBJ1-5; no firm D call. Germline values: CDR1 SGHTA, CDR2 FQGNSA. V lost 5 bases and J 0 bases, leaving 5 bases between the germline ends. The CDR3 is 13 residues long. In nucleotides, the CDR3 is TGTGCCAGCAGCGAGGCTAGCAATCAGCCCCAGCATTTT. Its translation: CASSEASNQPQHF.

The chain uses TRBV7-9 and TRBJ1-1; D is unclear. Germline CDR1 is SEHNR and CDR2 is FQNEAQ (reference sequence). CDR3 length: 14 residues. Trimming removed 4 bases at V and 1 base at J, with 10 bases between. The CDR3 protein is CASSSSTGNTEAFF. CDR3 DNA: TGTGCCAGCAGCTCCTCGACGGGGAACACTGAAGCTTTCTTT. The full variable domain, with the rest looked up from reference TRBV7-9 and TRBJ1-1, is DTGVSQNPRHKITKRGQNVTFRCDPISEHNRLYWYRQTLGQGPEFLTYFQNEAQLEKSRLLSDRFSAERPKGSFSTLEIQRTEQGDSAMYLCASSSSTGNTEAFFGQGTRLTVV.

This clone appeared a single time. This sequence joins TRBV5-6 and TRBJ2-1; D possibly corresponds to TRBD1 (6 bases). This CDR3 contains 15 residues. Trimming took 6 bases from V and 7 from J, leaving 20 bases between them. The germline gives CDR1 SGHDT, CDR2 YYEEEE. CDR3 DNA sequence: TGTGCCAGCACCTTCGGGACATTGAAGGGGAATGAGCAGTTCTTC. Its translation is CASTFGTLKGNEQFF.

This chain uses TRBV15 with TRBJ2-4, with D possibly being TRBD1 (5 bases). Deletions cut 0 bases from V and 0 bases from J, with 9 bases between. This CDR3 has 16 amino acids. CDR1 and CDR2 (germline): LNHNV, YYDKDF (reference sequence). Written as DNA, the CDR3 is TGTGCCACCAGCAGAGAGGACAAGATAGCCAAAAACATTCAGTACTTC. The encoded protein is CATSREDKIAKNIQYF.

This clone was seen a single time. The V and J genes are TRBV3-1 (or the pseudogene TRBV3-2) and TRBJ2-1, with 10 bases lining up with TRBD1. The CDR3 has 16 amino acids. The V gene end was trimmed by 1 base and the J gene end by 3 bases; junction bases not matched to a gene: 3. Germline V gives CDR1 LGHDT, CDR2 YNNKEL (reference sequence). The CDR3 reads CASSQVRTGGYNEQFF. DNA for the CDR3: TGTGCCAGCAGCCAAGTCCGGACAGGGGGCTACAATGAGCAGTTCTTC.

The table lists this clone with a count of one. Here the CDR3 reads CASRSGGGSYNEQFF. For the CDR3, the DNA is TGCGCCAGCAGGTCTGGCGGGGGCTCCTACAATGAGCAGTTCTTC. This sequence joins TRBV5-1 and TRBJ2-1; TRBD2 aligns across 7 bases. This CDR3 has 15 residues. Germline V gene data show CDR1 as SGHRS and CDR2 as YFSETQ. V shed 5 bases, J shed 0 bases, and the junction held 5 bases outside the gene matches.

The chain has TRBV7-8 and TRBJ2-5, with 8 nucleotides matching TRBD1. V lost 5 bases and J lost 0; bases outside the gene matches: 8. Germline V gives CDR1 SGHVS, CDR2 FQNEAQ. The CDR3 has 16 residues. For the CDR3, the DNA is TGTGCCAGCAGCGACAGGGGTCAAACGTACCAAGAGACCCAGTACTTC. Amino acids: CASSDRGQTYQETQYF.

CDR3 in DNA: TGTGCCAGCAGCCAGTTCGCGTCCCCCATGGATACGCAGTATTTT. Protein product: CASSQFASPMDTQYF. The rearrangement joins TRBV3-1 (or the pseudogene TRBV3-2) to TRBJ2-3, with no clear D. The germline V and J ends were trimmed by 3 bases and 6 bases, with 16 bases remaining between them. This CDR3 is built from 15 residues. Per the germline V gene, CDR1 is LGHDT and CDR2 is YNNKEL (reference sequence).

This chain uses TRBV5-4 with TRBJ2-7; TRBD2 aligns across 11 bases. The CDR3 runs to 16 residues. With 1 base clipped from V and 5 bases from J, the junction kept 8 bases outside the gene matches. Germline V gene lookup returns CDR1 SGHNT and CDR2 YYREEE (reference sequence). The CDR3 nucleotides read TGTGCCAGCAGCTTGCGGTTAGCGGGGGGGCATAACGAGCAGTACTTC. It codes for CASSLRLAGGHNEQYF.

There are a few counts of this clone. The chain joins TRBV29-1 to TRBJ1-1; D unclear. The germline CDR1 and CDR2 sequences are SQVTM and ANQGSEA. Trimming shortened V by 4 bases and J by 6 bases, and 9 bases separated the two germline ends. The CDR3 totals 11 residues. The chain's CDR3 is CSVGRGAEAFF. In nucleotides, the CDR3 is TGCAGCGTTGGTCGGGGAGCTGAAGCTTTCTTT.

The rearrangement joins TRBV12-3 or TRBV12-4 to TRBJ1-2, with D perhaps TRBD1 (5 bases). This CDR3 is 12 amino acids long. Trimming took 4 bases from V and 8 from J, leaving 11 bases between them. Here the CDR3 reads CASSSSGLGYTF. The CDR3 nucleotides read TGTGCCAGCAGTTCGTCAGGGTTGGGCTACACCTTC.